This T cell receptor (beta chain) stems from a study of blood T cell repertoires in COVID-19. Study-level information: Specimens from acute and convalescent COVID-19 originated in the United States, Italy and Spain. In each case, the material was cDNA or gDNA derived from T cells, B-cell-depleted T cells, or PBMCs.

In the authors' methods: By means of reference gene primer amplification, nucleated cell counts were estimated. The method was immunoSEQ multiplex PCR; TCRdb's version includes in-frame clones alone and lacks a portion of them. D and trimming were read from the DNA, whereas the V and J calls and clone size are those reported in that table. The data hold approximately 180,000 clones, with around 80% observed a single time. This CDR3 is built from 12 residues. Germline-derived CDR1 and CDR2 are SEHNR and FQNEAQ (reference sequence). With 1 base removed from V and 7 bases from J, the gap between germline ends came to 7 bases.

The sequence was obtained from a woman between 65 and 79 years old with acute or convalescent COVID-19. Sequencing was carried out using peripheral blood. The V gene is TRBV7-9, the J gene TRBJ1-1, with D tentatively TRBD1 (5 bases). The CDR3 loop is CASSLGRGEAFF. The CDR3 bases are TGTGCCAGCAGCTTAGGAAGGGGTGAAGCTTTCTTT.